The TCR beta chain described here comes from a study of OX40 agonist ivuxolimab in advanced cancers. Study details: Administration of intravenous ivuxolimab to patients occurred every 2 weeks at 0.01 to 10 mg/kg. Mean age about 60 years, range about 20 to 90; 82.7% male.

This table comes from immunoSEQ multiplex PCR, and its TCRdb copy is limited to in-frame clones, with some not included. The sample has approximately 63,000 clones; 79% are singletons. Excluded were patients having autoimmune disease history or systemic immunosuppression. Comments on this clone: Its antigen is not known.

Study-level findings and limits: Among the least clonally expanded were partial responders at 0.1-3.0 mg/kg.

Sequences were derived from CD4+ or CD8+ T cells sorted from blood, sampled in a trial of the OX40 agonist ivuxolimab. The TCR sequence derives from an adult with an advanced solid tumor such as melanoma, head and neck, liver or kidney cancer.

CDR3 loop: CASSLSTSGNTIYF. The CDR3 DNA sequence: TGTGCCAGCAGCTTATCCACCTCTGGAAACACCATATATTTT. The genes are TRBV7-6 and TRBJ1-3; D not certain. This CDR3 is 14 amino acids long. Germline CDR1 reads SGHVS; CDR2 reads FNYEAQ. Trimming removed 2 bases at V and 0 bases at J, with 5 bases between.